Following are 29 T cell receptor beta chains from one sample sequenced in a study of response to subunit inactivated influenza vaccine. Each CDR3 protein gets one entry after TCRdb re-called the RT-PCR reads with MiXCR. The sample has approximately 700,000 distinct CDR3 sequences, less than 20% seen once. The material was PBMCs from blood, obtained approximately 13 days after vaccination. These receptors originate from a man aged 50 to 59 who received an inactivated influenza vaccine.

V usage is TRBV10-2 and J usage is TRBJ1-5; D unclear. The germline CDR1 and CDR2 sequences are WSHSY and SAAADI. This CDR3 comprises 14 residues. V gave up 3 bases and J gave up 3 bases, with 9 bases separating them. The CDR3 sequence: CASSDSTINQPQHF. The CDR3 coding sequence is TGCGCCAGCAGTGATTCGACAATCAATCAGCCCCAGCATTTT.

The rearrangement joins TRBV6-6 to TRBJ2-7; 7 bases are a match to TRBD2. The CDR3 is 16 residues long. Germline assignment: CDR1 MNHNY and CDR2 SVGAGI (reference sequence). V lost 0 bases to trimming and J lost 3 bases; unmatched junction nucleotides: 8. CDR3 residues: CASSYSVLAGDYEQYF. In DNA form, the CDR3 reads TGTGCCAGCAGTTACTCAGTATTGGCGGGAGACTACGAGCAGTACTTC.

This chain uses TRBV2 with TRBJ2-1; D possibly corresponds to TRBD2 (6 bases). The germline V gene has CDR1 SNHLY and CDR2 FYNNEI. Trimming removed 3 bases from V and 2 bases from J, with 20 bases in between. The CDR3 is 18 amino acids. As DNA, the CDR3 is TGTGCCAGCAGTGACTCTCCAGCGGGTACTTTAGCCTACAATGAGCAGTTCTTC. Translating it yields CASSDSPAGTLAYNEQFF.

This clonotype has a handful of counts. This chain uses TRBV5-5 with TRBJ1-2, with TRBD1 identical over 8 bases. Germline V gives CDR1 SGHKS, CDR2 YYEKEE (reference sequence). The CDR3 is 18 amino acids. Trimming took 4 bases from V and 0 from J; bases not matched to a gene: 14. CDR3 sequence (DNA): TGTGCCAGCAGCCTGGACAGGGTCAGTCGAGTAGCTAACTATGGCTACACCTTC. Translated: CASSLDRVSRVANYGYTF.

This clonotype was seen a few times. The chain combines TRBV20-1 with TRBJ1-3, with 8 nucleotides matching TRBD1. Germline CDR1 is DFQATT and CDR2 is SNEGSKA (reference sequence). Trimming cost V 1 base and J 0 bases; bases outside gene matches: 2. CDR3 length: 15 amino acids. In DNA, the CDR3 is TGCAGTGCTAGAGCAGGGGGCCTCTCTGGAAACACCATATATTTT. Translation gives CSARAGGLSGNTIYF.

V and J are TRBV7-2 and TRBJ1-3; TRBD1 aligns across 9 bases. The J segment lost 3 bases and the V segment lost 6 bases, leaving 6 bases of the junction unmatched. The CDR3 consists of 15 residues. Germline loops: CDR1 SGHTA, CDR2 FQGNSA. This CDR3 reads CASSFTGGGGNTIYF. The CDR3 DNA reads TGTGCCAGCAGTTTTACAGGGGGCGGTGGAAACACCATATATTTT.

The chain joins TRBV5-1 to TRBJ1-2, with 7 nucleotides matching TRBD1. From germline, CDR1 is SGHRS and CDR2 YFSETQ. Trimming at V came to 1 base and at J to 4 bases, leaving 16 bases not matched to a gene. This CDR3 region has 18 residues. The CDR3 spells CASSLRGQYQGLIYGYTF. As DNA, the CDR3 is TGCGCCAGCAGCTTGAGGGGGCAGTATCAGGGACTAATCTATGGCTACACCTTC.

In its sample, this clonotype was seen many times. This chain links TRBV14 with TRBJ1-5; D might be TRBD1 (5 bases). Germline assignment: CDR1 SGHDN and CDR2 FVKESK. The CDR3 is made up of 14 amino acids. Between the trimmed V and J ends, which lost 3 bases and 2 bases, there was a span of 8 bases. The CDR3, as DNA: TGTGCCAGCAGCCAGGGGGGAGGCAATCAGCCCCAGCATTTT. It encodes CASSQGGGNQPQHF.

This sequence joins TRBV6-5 and TRBJ1-2; D is unclear. Germline CDR1 MNHEY, CDR2 SVGAGI. This CDR3 is built from 12 residues. V dropped 6 bases and J dropped 4 bases, with 9 bases sitting between them. CDR3 protein: CASRRMGYGYTF. CDR3 DNA: TGTGCCAGCAGACGAATGGGCTATGGCTACACCTTC.

A few counts support this clonotype. This chain links TRBV7-9 with TRBJ2-5; 7 nucleotides match TRBD2. The ends lost 1 base at V and 1 base at J; junction bases unmatched: 3. The germline gives CDR1 SEHNR, CDR2 FQNEAQ (reference sequence). The CDR3 covers 15 residues. The CDR3 DNA sequence: TGTGCCAGCAGCTTAGGGACTAGTCCCCAAGAGACCCAGTACTTC. Its translation is CASSLGTSPQETQYF.

V and J are TRBV18 and TRBJ2-1; the match to TRBD1 covers 8 bases. Per germline, CDR1 KGHSH and CDR2 LQKENI. Trimming took 3 bases from V and 5 from J; bases not matched to a gene: 3. The CDR3 has 14 amino acids. The CDR3 sequence: CASSPLQGDNEQFF. Here the CDR3 DNA reads TGTGCCAGCTCACCTCTACAGGGGGACAATGAGCAGTTCTTC.

This clonotype was counted a few times. The rearrangement links TRBV7-2 to TRBJ2-3; D is unresolved. Trimming took off 5 bases at V and 0 bases at J, with 9 bases between the two ends. Germline lookup yields CDR1 SGHTA and CDR2 FQGNSA. This CDR3 is built from 14 residues. CDR3 region: CASSPYGSTDTQYF. CDR3 sequence (DNA): TGTGCCAGCAGCCCCTACGGGAGCACAGATACGCAGTATTTT.

The rearrangement links TRBV7-6 to TRBJ2-2; D is unclear. Germline CDR1 SGHVS, CDR2 FNYEAQ. The CDR3 has 16 residues. The ends were cut back, 0 bases at V and 5 bases at J, with 13 bases in the middle. The CDR3 is CASSLAGQPVTGELFF. CDR3 coding DNA: TGTGCCAGCAGCTTAGCAGGGCAGCCGGTGACCGGGGAGCTGTTTTTT.

The table lists this clonotype with many counts. The chain recombines TRBV29-1 with TRBJ2-5; D possibly matches TRBD1 or TRBD2 (5 bases each). The V end lost 1 base, the J end lost 5 bases, and 11 bases lay between the germline ends. The germline gives CDR1 SQVTM, CDR2 ANQGSEA. The CDR3 contains 13 residues. DNA for the CDR3: TGCAGCGTTGAAGGGATCTGGGGGGAGACCCAGTACTTC. Encoded protein: CSVEGIWGETQYF.

This clonotype was observed a few times. The CDR3 DNA is TGCAGCGTTCCGTTGAACACTGAAGCTTTCTTT. Translation: CSVPLNTEAFF. The chain recombines TRBV29-1 with TRBJ1-1; D uncertain. The CDR3 runs 11 residues. The germline gives CDR1 SQVTM, CDR2 ANQGSEA. The ends were cut back, 5 bases at V and 0 bases at J, with 4 bases in the middle.

This clonotype was observed many times. The chain has TRBV18 and TRBJ1-2; the D gene is possibly TRBD1 (6 bases). V was cut by 3 bases and J by 8 bases, with 10 bases left in between. CDR1 KGHSH and CDR2 LQKENI come from the germline V gene. This CDR3 is built from 12 residues. CDR3 in DNA: TGTGCCAGCTCACCGGACAGTTTAGGCTACACCTTC. It yields the protein CASSPDSLGYTF.

The CDR3, as DNA: TGTGCCAGCAGTTACGCGCGGGGGGTCGATGAGCAGTTCTTC. It yields the protein CASSYARGVDEQFF. The V call is TRBV6-2 or TRBV6-3, the J call TRBJ2-1, with 8 bases fitting TRBD2. Trimming removed 2 bases from V and 8 bases from J; junction bases left unmatched: 5. The CDR3 extends over 14 amino acids. CDR1 and CDR2 from the germline V gene are MNHEY and SVGEGT.

This clonotype was observed a few times. The V call is TRBV4-3, the J call TRBJ1-4; 9 bases are shared with TRBD1. Trimming took 4 bases from V and 1 from J; bases not matched to a gene: 7. This CDR3 contains 17 residues. Germline V gives CDR1 LGHNA, CDR2 YSLEER. The CDR3 DNA follows: TGCGCCAGCAGCCGCGACCCGACAGGGGGAACTAATGAAAAACTGTTTTTT. Protein sequence: CASSRDPTGGTNEKLFF.

The V and J genes are TRBV6-1 and TRBJ2-3, with TRBD1 matching over 9 bases. Germline trimming cut 7 bases from V and 2 bases from J; bases unmatched to any gene: 16. The CDR3 spans 18 residues. CDR1 and CDR2 from the germline V gene are MNHNS and SASEGT. CDR3 in DNA: TGTGCCAGCACCAGCGTCCCGGGACAGGGTCCTGACACAGATACGCAGTATTTT. Translating gives CASTSVPGQGPDTDTQYF.

This chain links TRBV10-3 with TRBJ2-7; weak D call: TRBD1 (6 bases). Germline-derived CDR1 and CDR2 are ENHRY and SYGVKD. V gave up 2 bases and J gave up 6 bases, with 14 bases separating them. CDR3 length: 14 residues. Here the CDR3 reads CAISEDLVGGEQYF. CDR3 in DNA: TGTGCCATCAGTGAGGACCTGGTAGGGGGCGAGCAGTACTTC.

This clonotype was counted only a few times. The chain couples TRBV20-1 to TRBJ2-7; no clear D gene. Germline V gene data show CDR1 as DFQATT and CDR2 as SNEGSKA (reference sequence). The CDR3 has 10 residues. Trimming removed 0 bases at V and 6 bases at J, with 3 bases between. CDR3 sequence: CSARDREQYF. In DNA form, the CDR3 reads TGCAGTGCTAGAGATCGCGAGCAGTACTTC.

The chain uses TRBV15 and TRBJ1-4; D is possibly TRBD1 (6 bases). With 6 bases removed from V and 5 bases from J, the gap between germline ends came to 16 bases. This CDR3 spans 15 amino acids. From germline, CDR1 is LNHNV and CDR2 YYDKDF (reference sequence). The CDR3 nucleotides are TGTGCCACCAGATTACCGGGACACTGGAATGAAAAACTGTTTTTT. Translated, it gives CATRLPGHWNEKLFF.

This clonotype was seen a few times. The J gene is TRBJ2-5, the V gene TRBV14, with a weak D call TRBD1 (6 bases). This CDR3 region has 15 residues. V was cut by 0 bases and J by 2 bases, with 10 bases left in between. Germline lookup yields CDR1 SGHDN and CDR2 FVKESK. DNA for the CDR3: TGTGCCAGCAGCCAAGATCCGGGGACACAAGAGACCCAGTACTTC. Encoded protein: CASSQDPGTQETQYF.

In DNA form, the CDR3 reads TGTGCCAGCAGTTATCATGGCTACACCTTC. Its translation is CASSYHGYTF. V gene TRBV6-2 or TRBV6-3 combines with J gene TRBJ1-2; D unresolved. This CDR3 comprises 10 residues. From germline, CDR1 is MNHEY and CDR2 SVGEGT. V was trimmed by 3 bases and J by 6 bases, leaving 2 bases between them.

In this sample, this clonotype turned up a few times. The J gene is TRBJ2-3, the V gene TRBV16, with TRBD1 matching over 8 bases. V lost 4 bases to trimming and J lost 4 bases; unmatched junction nucleotides: 7. Germline V CDR1 and CDR2: KGHSY, FQNENV. This CDR3 spans 15 amino acids. CDR3 in amino acids: CASSRSTGVADTQYF. The CDR3 DNA follows: TGTGCCAGCAGCCGCTCGACAGGGGTTGCAGATACGCAGTATTTT.

The sample holds many counts of this clonotype. V is TRBV29-1 and J is TRBJ2-1, with 8 bases fitting TRBD2. Germline V lookup: CDR1 SQVTM, CDR2 ANQGSEA. V lost 1 base and J lost 8; bases outside the gene matches: 4. The CDR3 covers 13 residues. The CDR3 sequence: CSVEGAGVYEQFF. In DNA, the CDR3 is TGCAGCGTTGAAGGAGCGGGAGTTTATGAGCAGTTCTTC.

This clonotype was recorded a few times. V gene TRBV10-3 combines with J gene TRBJ1-5, with D possibly TRBD1 on 5 matching bases. The V gene lost 2 bases and the J gene lost 6 bases, with 17 bases spanning the gap. This CDR3 region has 16 residues. Germline values: CDR1 ENHRY, CDR2 SYGVKD. CDR3 in DNA: TGTGCCATCAGTGAGCAGGGTACACTTGGCAGTCAGCCCCAGCATTTT. Encoded protein: CAISEQGTLGSQPQHF.

The rearrangement uses TRBV7-9 and TRBJ2-4, with 10 bases fitting TRBD1. Trimming removed 1 base from V and 3 bases from J; junction bases left unmatched: 6. The CDR3 consists of 17 residues. From germline, CDR1 is SEHNR and CDR2 FQNEAQ (reference sequence). Here the CDR3 reads CASSLGLTGGDKNIQYF. CDR3 nucleotides: TGTGCCAGCAGCTTAGGGTTGACAGGGGGCGACAAAAACATTCAGTACTTC.

V and J are TRBV5-1 and TRBJ2-1; 7 bases are a match to TRBD2. V dropped 4 bases and J dropped 2; count of bases not matched to a gene: 6. The CDR3 sequence is 15 residues long. Germline V gene lookup returns CDR1 SGHRS and CDR2 YFSETQ. The CDR3, as DNA: TGCGCCAGCAGCCCGGGGGGAGGTGCCTACAATGAGCAGTTCTTC. This encodes CASSPGGGAYNEQFF.